This T cell receptor (beta chain) was retrieved from a study of OX40 agonist ivuxolimab in advanced cancers. Study details: An agonistic human IgG2 monoclonal antibody against OX40 (CD134) was given. Age averaged about 60 years (range roughly 20 to 90), and around 78% were male. Study-level findings and limits: Clones of CD4+ and CD8+ blood T cells grew by week 6 at doses of 0.1 to 3.0 mg/kg.

The protocol was immunoSEQ multiplex PCR, while the TCRdb copy is restricted to in-frame clones and leaves out a portion. The sample comprises about 52,000 clones, around nine tenths of which are singletons, and 11% to 15% rests with the top ten. The V end lost 6 bases, the J end lost 5 bases, and 16 bases lay between the germline ends. The CDR3 is 14 amino acids. From germline, CDR1 is MNHEY and CDR2 SVGAGI. This clone was counted once. Antigen: not known. This receptor was taken from an adult with an advanced solid tumor such as melanoma, head and neck, liver or kidney cancer. Sequencing used CD4+ or CD8+ T cells sorted from blood, obtained in a trial of the OX40 agonist ivuxolimab. The chain is built from TRBV6-5 and TRBJ1-2; D not certain. This CDR3 reads CASSITPSRYGYTF. For the CDR3, the DNA is TGTGCCAGCAGCATAACGCCTAGCCGATATGGCTACACCTTC.